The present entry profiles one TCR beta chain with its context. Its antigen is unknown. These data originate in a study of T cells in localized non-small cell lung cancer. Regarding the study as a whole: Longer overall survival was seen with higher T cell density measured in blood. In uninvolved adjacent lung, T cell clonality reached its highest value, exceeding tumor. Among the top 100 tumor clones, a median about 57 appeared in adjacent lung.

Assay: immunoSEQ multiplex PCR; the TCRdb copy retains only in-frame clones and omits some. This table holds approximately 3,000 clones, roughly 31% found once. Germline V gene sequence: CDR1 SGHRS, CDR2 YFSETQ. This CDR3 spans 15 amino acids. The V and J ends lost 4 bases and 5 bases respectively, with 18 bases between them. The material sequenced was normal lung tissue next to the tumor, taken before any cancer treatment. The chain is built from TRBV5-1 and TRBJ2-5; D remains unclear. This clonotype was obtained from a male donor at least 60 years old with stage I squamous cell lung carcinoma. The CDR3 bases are TGCGCCAGCAGCCTGGGGTCGAACTCCGGGGAGACCCAGTACTTC. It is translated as CASSLGSNSGETQYF.